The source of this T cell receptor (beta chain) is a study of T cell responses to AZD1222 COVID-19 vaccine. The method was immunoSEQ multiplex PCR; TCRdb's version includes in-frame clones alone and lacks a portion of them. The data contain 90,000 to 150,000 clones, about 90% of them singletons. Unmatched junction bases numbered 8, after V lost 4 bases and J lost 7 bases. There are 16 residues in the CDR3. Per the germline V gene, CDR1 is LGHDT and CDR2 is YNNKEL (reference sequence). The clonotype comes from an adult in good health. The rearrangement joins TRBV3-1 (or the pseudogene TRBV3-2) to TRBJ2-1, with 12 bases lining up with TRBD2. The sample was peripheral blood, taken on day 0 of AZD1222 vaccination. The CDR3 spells CASSPPGLAGGNEQFF. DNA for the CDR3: TGTGCCAGCAGCCCCCCCGGGCTAGCGGGGGGGAATGAGCAGTTCTTC.